This TCR beta chain is drawn from a study of breast tumors, draining lymph nodes, adjacent tissues. Regarding the study as a whole: Findings are consistent with lymph node origin and intratumoral expansion of most tumor T cells. Tumor repertoires ranked between lymph nodes and nontumor tissue in diversity, with V and J gene preferences. Tumor T cell lymph node origin was a supported hypothesis, not proven.

The CDR3 covers 13 residues. V lost 7 bases to trimming and J lost 2 bases; unmatched junction nucleotides: 4. The V gene's germline CDR1 is SGHDT and CDR2 YYEEEE. Breast cancer patients provided tissue from their axillary draining lymph nodes. Via MiXCR, TCRdb re-called the multiplex PCR reads, giving one row per CDR3 protein. The data hold approximately 90,000 distinct CDR3 sequences, with roughly 30% observed a single time. Many counts were recorded for this clonotype. What it binds is not known. A read error is possible here, since a much larger clone lies one base away. The J gene is TRBJ2-7, the V gene TRBV5-6, with TRBD1 matching 9 bases. This clonotype was obtained from a female donor with breast cancer. Some clones in this sample may be carry-over from other donors' samples. Sequences were obtained from axillary lymph node tissue. The CDR3 sequence is CASGTGGTYEQYF. CDR3 nucleotides: TGTGCCAGCGGAACAGGGGGCACCTACGAGCAGTACTTC.